The T cell receptor (beta chain) under discussion was sequenced for a study of monozygotic twins with inflammatory bowel disease. For every donor, one blood sample of 2.5 ml was drawn. TCRdb reprocessed the 5' RACE reads and keeps a single row for each CDR3 protein, giving no DNA. The table for this sample gives around 370,000 distinct CDR3 sequences. In germline, CDR1 is SGHDN, CDR2 FVKESK. This CDR3 region has 17 residues. This chain joins TRBV14 and TRBJ2-1; TCRdb gives TRBD1 as the D gene, but with no DNA this cannot be confirmed. The source of this sequence is a human donor with ulcerative colitis or Crohn's disease, or a healthy co-twin of an affected twin (not recorded which). Sequencing was done on a sample of blood. The CDR3 here is CASSLTPRGTGDIEQFF.